This TCR beta chain was documented in a study of identical twins. The study, taken as a whole, reports: Excess sharing by twins proved weaker in beta out-of-frame sequences. Compared with models, monozygotic twins showed more out-of-frame TCR alpha sharing. Conclusions rested on cross-sectional statistics rather than following the same donors.

Unique molecular identifiers were in the cDNA, with template-switch universal primer binding. TCRdb fed the 5' RACE reads into MiXCR, producing one record per CDR3 protein. The sample consists of more than 1.5 million distinct CDR3 sequences, under 35% of them appearing once. In its sample, this clonotype was seen once. The antigen remains undetermined. In germline, CDR1 is MDHEN, CDR2 SYDVKM. The CDR3 has 13 residues. V gave up 5 bases and J gave up 4 bases, with 9 bases separating them. The sequenced sample was cord blood. This clonotype was obtained from a newborn girl in good health. The chain carries TRBV28 and TRBJ1-3, with D maybe TRBD1 (6 bases). CDR3 amino acids: CASSEGGGNTIYF. CDR3 DNA sequence: TGTGCCAGCAGTGAGGGGGGGGGAAACACCATATATTTT.